The sequence of this T cell receptor beta chain was determined in a study of blood T cells in healthy people across ages. Primers used in a second PCR of roughly 6 to 12 cycles were a sample-barcoded 5' primer and a J-beta primer mix. TCRdb itself ran the 5' RACE reads through MiXCR, one entry per CDR3 protein. The table has around 820,000 distinct CDR3 sequences, just under 25% seen once. Study findings and constraints: For the donors, CMV status was unknown and possibly confounded expanded clonotype changes. The diversity estimates, figures obtained from one million T cells, were considered underestimates.

On this clonotype itself: The antigen is undetermined.

Germline V CDR1 and CDR2: SGHTA, FQGNSA. Trimming removed 3 bases at V and 0 bases at J, with 8 bases between. This CDR3 has 14 amino acids. The same sample was also studied in work on T cells of mothers and their children. This second study notes: Donation involved three healthy Caucasian mothers and the six children that they had. During the second PCR, the M1S primer introduced sample barcodes along with 2-4 random nucleotides.

This TCR came from a boy aged 10-17 years in good health. The sample was blood. The V call is TRBV7-2, the J call TRBJ2-5, with a weak D call TRBD1 (5 bases). The CDR3 is CASSFGHNQETQYF. CDR3 coding DNA: TGTGCCAGCAGCTTCGGACACAACCAAGAGACCCAGTACTTC.